Below are 26 T cell receptor beta chains sequenced from a single sample in a study of cytomegalovirus exposure and HLA in healthy donors. In the PCR, 60 Vbeta and 13 Jbeta primers were used. Sequencing was performed with immunoSEQ multiplex PCR; in TCRdb, only in-frame clones are kept and a portion is missing. The data show some 180,000 clones, approximately 79% seen once. The sequencing input was PBMCs. The receptors stem from a woman under 40 in good health and CMV-seropositive.

V gene TRBV7-9 combines with J gene TRBJ1-6, with a possible D match to TRBD1 (6 bases). Trimming removed 5 bases from V and 6 bases from J, with 17 bases in between. This CDR3 spans 16 amino acids. Germline V gives CDR1 SEHNR, CDR2 FQNEAQ (reference sequence). DNA for the CDR3: TGTGCCAGCAGCCCCTCCGGGACAACACTTAATTCACCCCTCCACTTT. Translating it yields CASSPSGTTLNSPLHF.

A few counts support this clone. The chain links TRBV7-2 to TRBJ1-2; D remains unclear. Germline loops: CDR1 SGHTA, CDR2 FQGNSA. V was trimmed by 5 bases and J by 3 bases, leaving 7 bases between them. This CDR3 comprises 12 residues. CDR3 in DNA: TGTGCCAGCAGCCTCCGGGACTATGGCTACACCTTC. Its protein is CASSLRDYGYTF.

This chain joins TRBV7-8 and TRBJ2-2, with D possibly being TRBD1 (5 bases). V lost 3 bases and J lost 6, with 11 bases in between. The CDR3 is 14 residues long. CDR1 and CDR2 from the germline V gene are SGHVS and FQNEAQ. This CDR3 is CASSFYRLPGELFF. The CDR3 DNA is TGTGCCAGCAGCTTCTACAGGTTACCCGGGGAGCTGTTTTTT.

This clone was counted a few times. The chain couples TRBV4-3 to TRBJ2-4; 10 bases match TRBD2. The CDR3 contains 16 residues. J was trimmed by 9 bases and V by 1 base; bases with no gene match: 9. In germline, CDR1 is LGHNA, CDR2 YSLEER. CDR3 in amino acids: CASSQVRASGGAIQYF. The CDR3 DNA is TGCGCCAGCAGCCAAGTACGAGCCAGCGGGGGGGCCATTCAGTACTTC.

The genes are TRBV18 and TRBJ1-6, with D unclear. The CDR3 runs to 15 residues. The V end lost 2 bases, the J end lost 0 bases, and 5 bases lay between the germline ends. CDR1 KGHSH and CDR2 LQKENI come from the germline V gene. CDR3 region: CASSPSGSYNSPLHF. The CDR3 DNA sequence: TGTGCCAGCTCACCATCGGGCTCCTATAATTCACCCCTCCACTTT.

The V and J genes are TRBV7-2 and TRBJ2-4; 7 positions match TRBD1. Germline loops: CDR1 SGHTA, CDR2 FQGNSA. J gave up 3 bases and V 4 bases, and 15 bases lay outside the gene matches. CDR3 size: 18 residues. CDR3 residues: CASSWSIARGFGKNIQYF. CDR3 coding DNA: TGTGCCAGCAGCTGGTCAATAGCCAGGGGGTTTGGCAAAAACATTCAGTACTTC.

This chain uses TRBV5-6 with TRBJ2-7, with D uncertain. Germline V CDR1 and CDR2: SGHDT, YYEEEE. V dropped 0 bases and J dropped 1 base, with 5 bases sitting between them. The CDR3 sequence is 13 residues long. CDR3 residues: CASSLVSSYEQYF. CDR3 DNA sequence: TGTGCCAGCAGCTTGGTTTCGTCCTACGAGCAGTACTTC.

The gene calls are TRBV4-1 and TRBJ2-7, with D possibly being TRBD2 (5 bases). The germline V and J ends were trimmed by 0 bases and 1 base, with 16 bases remaining between them. The CDR3 sequence is 17 residues long. Germline V gene data show CDR1 as MGHRA and CDR2 as YSYEKL. DNA for the CDR3: TGCGCCAGCAGCCAAGATATCACGGCTAGCCGATCCTACGAGCAGTACTTC. Translated: CASSQDITASRSYEQYF.

The chain is built from TRBV15 and TRBJ1-1; TRBD1 might be the D (5 bases). Trimming stripped 1 base from V and 4 bases from J, with 10 bases between. Germline V gene lookup returns CDR1 LNHNV and CDR2 YYDKDF (reference sequence). CDR3 size: 14 residues. CDR3 in DNA: TGTGCCACCAGCAGAGTCTGGCAGGGCACTGAAGCTTTCTTT. Amino acid sequence: CATSRVWQGTEAFF.

The chain carries TRBV10-2 and TRBJ2-3, with TRBD2 matching over 14 bases. Trimming removed 7 bases from V and 2 bases from J; junction bases left unmatched: 8. CDR3 length: 17 amino acids. Germline CDR1 is WSHSY and CDR2 is SAAADI. The CDR3 spells CASIGTSGRGLTDTQYF. CDR3 coding DNA: TGCGCCAGCATTGGGACTAGCGGGAGAGGGCTCACAGATACGCAGTATTTT.

The chain is built from TRBV6-5 and TRBJ1-2, with 8 bases fitting TRBD1. V lost 6 bases, J lost 4 bases, and 10 bases stayed unmatched. This CDR3 spans 15 amino acids. The V gene's germline CDR1 is MNHEY and CDR2 SVGAGI. CDR3 residues: CASRTGAGGAYGYTF. DNA of the CDR3: TGTGCCAGCAGAACCGGCGCAGGGGGCGCCTATGGCTACACCTTC.

The V gene is TRBV5-6, the J gene TRBJ2-7, with a weak D call TRBD2 (5 bases). There are 14 residues in the CDR3. Trimming took 2 bases from V and 6 from J, leaving 15 bases between them. Germline V CDR1 and CDR2: SGHDT, YYEEEE. The CDR3 spells CASSFRTEAPEQYF. DNA of the CDR3: TGTGCCAGCAGCTTTAGGACTGAGGCCCCCGAGCAGTACTTC.

This clone has only a few counts. This sequence joins TRBV4-3 and TRBJ1-4; the D is unclear. V was clipped by 0 bases and J by 7 bases, with 3 bases between them. CDR1 is LGHNA and CDR2 is YSLEER in the germline V gene. The CDR3 runs 12 residues. CDR3 in amino acids: CASSQDREKLFF. DNA of the CDR3: TGCGCCAGCAGCCAAGATCGTGAAAAACTGTTTTTT.

The chain recombines TRBV5-6 with TRBJ2-7; 7 bases line up with TRBD2. V dropped 1 base and J dropped 3; count of bases not matched to a gene: 7. The CDR3 runs 15 residues. The germline V gene has CDR1 SGHDT and CDR2 YYEEEE. DNA of the CDR3: TGTGCCAGCAGCTTGTCCGGCGGGAGAGGCTACGAGCAGTACTTC. Translation: CASSLSGGRGYEQYF.

The chain uses TRBV11-2 and TRBJ2-3; 7 bases align to TRBD2. Looked up from germline, CDR1 is SGHAT and CDR2 is FQNNGV. V trimming: 4 bases; J trimming: 2 bases; junction bases outside the gene matches: 12. CDR3 length equals 17 residues. The CDR3 DNA sequence: TGTGCCAGCAGCTCCCGAAGGCGGGGGAACTTCACAGATACGCAGTATTTT. The encoded protein is CASSSRRRGNFTDTQYF.

The rearrangement joins TRBV15 to TRBJ2-7, with 7 bases aligning to TRBD2. J was trimmed by 2 bases and V by 5 bases; bases with no gene match: 6. This CDR3 comprises 14 residues. CDR1 LNHNV and CDR2 YYDKDF come from the germline V gene (reference sequence). The CDR3 DNA sequence: TGTGCCACCAGCCCCCGGACTAGAACCTACGAGCAGTACTTC. As protein: CATSPRTRTYEQYF.

V and J are TRBV4-3 and TRBJ1-1; D is undetermined. Germline CDR1 LGHNA, CDR2 YSLEER. The CDR3 has 13 amino acids. V was shortened by 4 bases and J by 7 bases, with 13 bases between the two germline ends. The CDR3 region has the DNA TGCGCCAGCAGCCCCGGAGGCACCCATGAAGCTTTCTTT. Its protein product is CASSPGGTHEAFF.

This chain links TRBV29-1 with TRBJ1-1, with D tentatively TRBD1 (5 bases). The CDR3 is made up of 14 amino acids. Trimming pared 6 bases from V and 5 bases from J, leaving 19 bases between. Looked up from germline, CDR1 is SQVTM and CDR2 is ANQGSEA. The DNA of the CDR3 is TGCAGCGTCCAGAAGATAGGGGCGAAAACTGAAGCTTTCTTT. Amino acids: CSVQKIGAKTEAFF.

The chain links TRBV29-1 to TRBJ2-2; weak D call: TRBD2 (6 bases). The germline V gene has CDR1 SQVTM and CDR2 ANQGSEA. CDR3 length: 14 amino acids. V gave up 6 bases and J gave up 4 bases, with 15 bases separating them. This chain's CDR3 is CSVHDGGGTGELFF. The CDR3 bases are TGCAGCGTCCATGACGGGGGAGGCACCGGGGAGCTGTTTTTT.

The chain is built from TRBV5-6 and TRBJ2-2; tentative D call: TRBD2 (6 bases). V was trimmed by 2 bases and J by 3 bases, leaving 11 bases between them. CDR3 length: 15 residues. Germline CDR1 reads SGHDT; CDR2 reads YYEEEE. The CDR3 here is CASSLSGTYTGELFF. Written as DNA, the CDR3 is TGTGCCAGCAGCTTATCCGGGACTTACACCGGGGAGCTGTTTTTT.

As for this clone: The junction differs from germline at one of its ends, possibly a read error. The chain carries TRBV5-1 and TRBJ2-1, with D possibly being TRBD1 (6 bases). The V gene's germline CDR1 is SGHRS and CDR2 YFSETQ. The CDR3 covers 12 residues. The CDR3 DNA follows: TGCGCCAGCAGCTTGTTCAGGGGTGAGCTGTTCTTC. Translating it yields CASSLFRGELFF. Full variable domain (missing parts from reference TRBV5-1 and TRBJ2-1): KAGVTQTPRYLIKTRGQQVTLSCSPISGHRSVSWYQQTPGQGLQFLFEYFSETQRNKGNFPGRFSGRQFSNSRSEMNVSTLELGDSALYLCASSLFRGELFFGPGTRLTVL.

The chain links TRBV5-1 to TRBJ1-4, with 8 bases lining up with TRBD1. From germline, CDR1 is SGHRS and CDR2 YFSETQ. The V gene end was trimmed by 4 bases and the J gene end by 8 bases; junction bases not matched to a gene: 7. The CDR3 has 14 amino acids. CDR3 coding DNA: TGCGCCAGCAGCCCGGACAGGGAGGGAGAAAAACTGTTTTTT. Protein sequence: CASSPDREGEKLFF.

This clone was recorded a few times. The V and J genes are TRBV6-5 and TRBJ1-2, with a weak D call TRBD1 (5 bases). The V and J ends lost 0 bases and 4 bases respectively, with 12 bases between them. CDR1 and CDR2 (germline): MNHEY, SVGAGI. The CDR3 spans 15 residues. CDR3 nucleotides: TGTGCCAGCAGTTACTCGGGGACTACCCCCTATGGCTACACCTTC. Translated, it gives CASSYSGTTPYGYTF.

Of note for this clone: In the same sample, other DNA sequences code for this CDR3. This chain links TRBV27 with TRBJ2-7; TRBD1 matches 8 bases. V shed 6 bases, J shed 3 bases, and the junction held 1 base outside the gene matches. Germline lookup yields CDR1 MNHEY and CDR2 SMNVEV (reference sequence). The CDR3 consists of 12 residues. CDR3 amino acids: CASRQGVYEQYF. The CDR3 DNA reads TGTGCCAGCAGACAGGGGGTCTACGAGCAGTACTTC.

V and J are TRBV11-3 and TRBJ2-7; D may be TRBD2 (6 bases). V dropped 8 bases and J dropped 4 bases, with 15 bases sitting between them. This CDR3 is 13 amino acids long. CDR1 is SGHNT and CDR2 is YENEEA in the germline V gene. CDR3 DNA: TGTGCCAGCGCCCTGGCGGGACCTTACGAGCAGTACTTC. It codes for CASALAGPYEQYF.

With respect to this clone: An end of the junction does not agree with germline; a read error may underlie this. The chain has TRBV27 and TRBJ2-7; 10 bases fit TRBD2. This CDR3 is 13 amino acids long. Germline values: CDR1 MNHEY, CDR2 SMNVEV (reference sequence). For the CDR3, the DNA is TGTGCCAGCAGGTTAACCGGGACTAGCGCGGTTTTGTTC. It translates to CASRLTGTSAVLF.